This record concerns one TCR beta chain sequence. Its recognized antigen is unknown. Within one base of it there is no much larger clone, and no base qualities were kept. The data originate from a study of cytomegalovirus exposure and HLA in healthy donors (dated by TCRdb to 2017 to 2019). The study in broad terms: An earlier analysis of 587 of the donors reported approximately 300 Gb of sequence data and some 110 million unique TCR beta sequences obtained from roughly 170 million T cells. HLA typing included class I and class II loci at four-digit resolution. The genetic ancestry cluster associated with self-reported Caucasian donors included roughly four fifths of the roughly 400 genotyped donors. The study combined high-throughput TCR immunosequencing, statistical association of individual TCRs with disease status, and machine learning to predict cytomegalovirus infection status. Typing coverage differed by locus: A, B, C, DRB1 and DQB1 were typed in roughly 620-640 donors, DQA1 in 500 to 550, DPA1 in approximately 600, and DPB1 in 400 to 490. All discovery cohort repertoires had been generated using a single sequencing platform. Donor age, sex, ethnicity and CMV serostatus were compiled alongside the repertoire data. In a later genetic analysis, genome-wide SNP genotypes for 398 of the 666 donors were used, and that subset was treated as a discovery cohort. In addition to the first cohort of 650 to 750 subjects, a separate validation cohort of some 120 different subjects was used. The study profiled the T cell repertoires of 550 to 700 subjects by immunosequencing and related them to cytomegalovirus serostatus. The study aimed to test whether signatures of past pathogen exposure could be identified by cataloging public T cell receptors. A later analysis re-analyzed previously published TCR beta repertoires from 550 to 700 donors and added high-resolution HLA genotyping to study TCR occurrence patterns. Among some 400 genotyped donors of the cohort, an average of about 240,000 unique TCR beta nucleotide sequences was sequenced per donor, of which about 18% were non-productive. An early release that covered about 600 HLA-typed donors contained about 300 gigabases of sequencing data and 85 million to 100 million unique TCR sequences. Four to six DR-DQ haplotypes were handled as single units for association and clustering, since linkage in the cohort was strong. In the later analysis, no new phenotypic data were used to find candidate immune exposures; instead, reliance was placed on TCR beta sequences and their occurrence across donors. In an earlier analysis of 587 of the donors, high-throughput TCR beta sequencing was used to judge whether each TCR beta V gene segment behaved as functional or pseudogenic. Broad study findings and their caveats: A further reported finding was that TCR beta sequences accurately predicted the HLA-A and HLA-B alleles for most subjects in the first cohort. In a later analysis, most CMV-associated TCR beta chains were found to appear HLA-restricted, with HLA associations seemingly driven largely by CMV exposure. According to a later analysis, parvovirus B19, influenza, CMV and Epstein-Barr virus appeared linked to several top co-occurrence clusters. When HLA alleles, especially DR and DQ, strongly co-occurred, TCR associations were difficult to assign to individual alleles. An association between a missense DCLRE1C variant and V-gene and J-gene trimming of TCR beta chains was found in a later genetic analysis and replicated in an independent cohort. In both the original and validation cohorts, the classifier was reported to diagnose cytomegalovirus status with high specificity and sensitivity. In an earlier analysis of approximately 600 of the donors, most TCR beta V segments were observed in productive rearrangements about 90% or about 30% of the time, broadly matching IMGT annotations. According to a later genetic analysis, donors in an Asian-associated ancestry cluster had fewer N-insertions in productive TCRs than the approximately 630-donor mean. Because the 87-base-pair reads could not distinguish some IMGT-functional V segments, including TRBV6-2 and TRBV6-3, those segments were excluded. A later analysis associated some 17,000 TCR beta sequences with specific HLA alleles at a false discovery rate of 0.05. Immune exposure information for the cohort was limited to CMV serostatus. The authors suggested that the approach could potentially be generalized to other disease states and immunological phenotypes. In this cohort, only TCR beta chains were sequenced, and detectable features were limited by the absence of alpha or paired-chain data. In vitro tests confirmed that a few of the cytomegalovirus-associated TCR beta chains recognize cytomegalovirus antigens. Correlated functional status among segregating V segments might reflect linkage disequilibrium, but an unknown experimental factor could not be ruled out. In a later analysis, the rate of TCR association differed among HLA loci, with DRB1 alleles having the most associated TCRs and HLA-C alleles having the fewest. In a later analysis, HLA-associated TCR beta chains were found to be more clonally expanded and to have lower generation probabilities than equally common non-associated chains. Presence/absence analyses assumed roughly uniform sequencing depth across donors, an assumption that may not hold. Most TCR sequences were observed very rarely across donors, whereas some public TCRs were present in many individuals. A total of 150 to 200 TCR beta chains were listed by the study as associated with cytomegalovirus. HLA typing was unavailable for some donors at each locus, so association tests used only the typed subset. A cluster of highly shared sequence variants was judged likely to be a technical artifact of the sequencing pipeline. Because counts were too low, around 18 rarely observed V segments, including chromosome 9 orphons, were left out of the earlier analysis of a few hundred of the donors.

Libraries were prepared through the immunoSEQ multiplex PCR assay. A mixture of 60 forward primers for TCR Vbeta segments and 13 reverse primers for TCR Jbeta segments was used in the multiplex PCR. Amplification of the CDR3 region of rearranged TCR beta genes was performed with a multiplex PCR assay on genomic DNA. The Illumina HiSeq System was used to sequence the amplified TCR beta libraries as 87-base-pair reads. In the original analysis: A later analysis counted about 80 million unique TCR beta chains across the 690 or so repertoires, and around 9.9 million of these chains were shared by at least two donors. Raw reads were error-corrected and collapsed into unique sequences by a nearest-neighbor algorithm in which closely related sequences were merged to remove PCR and sequencing errors. To assign V, D and J gene segments, CDR3 sequences were aligned to IMGT reference sequences. For a sequence to be retained, at least a six-nucleotide match to both a V gene segment and a J gene segment was required. Rearrangements were classified as productive when the CDR3 lacked stop codons and remained in frame with V and J, and all other rearrangements were classified as non-productive. CDR3 was defined by IMGT convention, running from the second conserved V-encoded cysteine to the conserved J-encoded phenylalanine. The earlier analysis of 450 to 750 of the donors excluded any sequence lacking an unambiguous match to a single V gene segment. In an earlier analysis of some 590 of the donors, V segments were called functional above 56.7% productive rearrangements and were called segregating when the between-donor standard deviation exceeded 5%. A statistical classification framework was developed to diagnose cytomegalovirus status using the catalog of TCR beta chain sequences. A later analysis assigned V and J genes by comparing TCR nucleotide sequences with IMGT/GENE-DB human TR gene sequences. The TCRdist pipeline was used in a later analysis to assign CDR3 sequences and most-parsimonious VDJ recombination scenarios. In a later analysis, every TCR beta chain was defined by the combination of its CDR3 amino acid sequence and its V-gene family, and reads without a unique V-gene family were dropped. As a way to deal with suspected cross-contamination and a sequencing artifact, a later analysis dropped roughly 600 nucleotide sequences that were highly shared and had low generation probability. In a later analysis, a clonal expansion index was calculated for each public chain from normalized within-repertoire ranks of inferred template counts. In a later analysis, generation probabilities were computed with a VDJ recombination model fitted to out-of-frame rearrangements, and the resulting probabilities were checked against IGoR. Hypergeometric tests were used in a later analysis to score TCR-TCR, TCR-HLA and TCR-CMV co-occurrence, with a repertoire-size bias correction applied to the TCR pairs. In a later analysis, false discovery rates were estimated by permuting HLA or CMV assignments 20 times. In a later analysis, co-occurring TCRs were grouped using DBSCAN, with TCRdist sequence similarity added in when clustering inside HLA-allele-positive subsets. Repertoires with fewer than 30,000 or more than 120,000 public chains, plus five repertoires with anomalous nucleotide sharing, were excluded from co-occurrence clustering. Here the immuneACCESS table is served through TCRdb, limited to in-frame sequences with V and J called. Missing clones are a known gap in these copies; in checked studies unresolved V genes cover under half, and the rest lacks a known reason. V and J calls and clone size are given by that table; D and trimming were obtained from the DNA. The sample has under 200,000 clones on record, over 75% of them singletons. The ten largest clones add up to roughly an eighth of the sample.

Reading from cysteine to phenylalanine, the CDR3 counts 13 amino acids. Only the CDR3 DNA is retained, 39 bases long and in frame from the first base. The germline V gene (reference sequence) provides CDR1 LNHDA and CDR2 SQIVND. Trimming leaves V shorter by 7 bases and J shorter by 4 bases, with the junction holding 4 bases beyond the gene matches. The cohort consisted of 650 to 850 healthy bone marrow donors. At the time of sampling, every cohort member was nominally healthy, though immune exposures that went unrecorded were likely present. The donor tested CMV seropositive and was one of the 289 seropositive cohort members. A peripheral blood sample was collected from each donor, and TCR beta sequencing was performed on peripheral blood mononuclear cells. Genomic DNA extraction from the blood cell samples was performed with the Qiagen DNeasy Blood Extraction Kit.

Sequenced sample: PBMCs. The V gene is TRBV19 and the J gene is TRBJ1-5, and TRBD1 aligns with 7 junction nucleotides. This receptor was identified in a man aged 45 to 65 in good health and CMV-seropositive. The CDR3 sequence is CASKGTANQPQHF. At the DNA level, the sequence is TGTGCCAGTAAGGGGACAGCTAATCAGCCCCAGCATTTT.